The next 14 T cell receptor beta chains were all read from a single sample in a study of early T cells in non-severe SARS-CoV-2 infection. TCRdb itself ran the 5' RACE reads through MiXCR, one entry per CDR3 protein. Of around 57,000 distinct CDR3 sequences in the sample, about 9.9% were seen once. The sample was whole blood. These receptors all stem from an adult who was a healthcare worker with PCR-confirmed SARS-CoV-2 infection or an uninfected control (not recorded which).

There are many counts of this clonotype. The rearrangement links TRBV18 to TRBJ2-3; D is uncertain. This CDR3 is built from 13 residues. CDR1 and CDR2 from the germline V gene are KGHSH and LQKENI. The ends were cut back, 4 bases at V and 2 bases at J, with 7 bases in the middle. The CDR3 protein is CASSLFNTDTQYF. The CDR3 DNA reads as TGTGCCAGCTCACTTTTCAACACAGATACGCAGTATTTT.

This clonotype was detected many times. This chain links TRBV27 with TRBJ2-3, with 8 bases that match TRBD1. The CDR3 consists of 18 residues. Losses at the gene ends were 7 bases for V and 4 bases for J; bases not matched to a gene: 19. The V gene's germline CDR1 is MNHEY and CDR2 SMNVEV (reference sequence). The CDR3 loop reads CASTKGGDQGADSDTQYF. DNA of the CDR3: TGTGCCAGCACTAAAGGTGGCGACCAGGGGGCTGATTCAGATACGCAGTATTTT.

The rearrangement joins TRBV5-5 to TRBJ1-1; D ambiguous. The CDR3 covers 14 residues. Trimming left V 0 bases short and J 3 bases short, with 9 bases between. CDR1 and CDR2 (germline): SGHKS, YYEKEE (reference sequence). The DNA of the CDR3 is TGTGCCAGCAGCTTGGGGTACCTCGACACTGAAGCTTTCTTT. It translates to CASSLGYLDTEAFF.

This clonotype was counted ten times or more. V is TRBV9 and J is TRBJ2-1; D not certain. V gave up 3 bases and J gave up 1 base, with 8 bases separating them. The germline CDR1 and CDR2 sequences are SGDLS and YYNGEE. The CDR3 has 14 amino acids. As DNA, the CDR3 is TGTGCCAGCAGCGGGAGTCCATCCTACAATGAGCAGTTCTTC. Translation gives CASSGSPSYNEQFF.

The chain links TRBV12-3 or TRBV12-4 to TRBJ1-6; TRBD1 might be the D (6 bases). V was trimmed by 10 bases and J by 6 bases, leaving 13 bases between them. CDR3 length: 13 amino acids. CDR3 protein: CATKQGSNSPLHF. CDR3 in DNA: TGTGCCACCAAACAGGGTTCTAATTCACCCCTCCACTTT.

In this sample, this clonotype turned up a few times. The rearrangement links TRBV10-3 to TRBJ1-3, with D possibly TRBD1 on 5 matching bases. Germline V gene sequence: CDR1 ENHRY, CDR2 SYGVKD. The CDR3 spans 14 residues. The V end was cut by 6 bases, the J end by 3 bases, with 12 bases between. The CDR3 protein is CAIRTEGVGNTIYF. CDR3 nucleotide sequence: TGTGCCATCAGAACAGAAGGGGTTGGAAACACCATATATTTT.

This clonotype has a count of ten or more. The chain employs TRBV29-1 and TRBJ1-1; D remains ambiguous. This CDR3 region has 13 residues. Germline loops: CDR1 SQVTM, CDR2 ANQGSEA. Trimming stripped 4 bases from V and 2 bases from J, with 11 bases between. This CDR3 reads CSVVWGGNTEAFF. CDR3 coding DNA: TGCAGCGTTGTCTGGGGAGGAAACACTGAAGCTTTCTTT.

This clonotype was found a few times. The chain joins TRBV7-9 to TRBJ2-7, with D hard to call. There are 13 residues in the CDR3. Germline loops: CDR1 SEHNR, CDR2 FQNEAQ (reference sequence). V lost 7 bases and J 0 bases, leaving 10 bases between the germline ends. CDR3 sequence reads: CASTSLVSYEQYF. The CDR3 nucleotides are TGTGCCAGCACCTCTTTGGTCTCCTACGAGCAGTACTTC.

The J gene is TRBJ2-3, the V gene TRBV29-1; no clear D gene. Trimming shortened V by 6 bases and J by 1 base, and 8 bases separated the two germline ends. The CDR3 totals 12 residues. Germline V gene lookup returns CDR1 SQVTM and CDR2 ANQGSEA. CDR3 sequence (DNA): TGCAGCGTCCATCTCGGCACAGATACGCAGTATTTT. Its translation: CSVHLGTDTQYF.

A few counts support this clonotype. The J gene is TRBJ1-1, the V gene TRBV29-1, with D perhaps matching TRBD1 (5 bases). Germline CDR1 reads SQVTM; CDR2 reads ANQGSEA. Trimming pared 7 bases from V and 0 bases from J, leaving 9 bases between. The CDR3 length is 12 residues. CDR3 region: CSGGRMNTEAFF. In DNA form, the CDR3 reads TGCAGCGGGGGACGTATGAACACTGAAGCTTTCTTT.

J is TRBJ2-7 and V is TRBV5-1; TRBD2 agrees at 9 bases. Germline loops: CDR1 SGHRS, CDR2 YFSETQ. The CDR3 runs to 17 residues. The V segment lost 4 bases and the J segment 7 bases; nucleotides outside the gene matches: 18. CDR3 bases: TGCGCCAGCAGCCTCACCGAACAAGCGGGAGGTTGGGGGGAGCAGTACTTC. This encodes CASSLTEQAGGWGEQYF.

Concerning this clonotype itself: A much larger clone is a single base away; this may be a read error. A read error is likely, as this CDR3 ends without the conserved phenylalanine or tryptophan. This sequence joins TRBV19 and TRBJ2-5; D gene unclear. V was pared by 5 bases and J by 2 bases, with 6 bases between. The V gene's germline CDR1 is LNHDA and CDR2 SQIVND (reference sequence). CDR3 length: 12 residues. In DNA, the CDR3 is TGTGCCAGTAGTCCAGAGCAAGAGACCCAGTACATC. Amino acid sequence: CASSPEQETQYI.

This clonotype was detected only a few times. The CDR3 region is CASSPTGWGNEQFF. DNA of the CDR3: TGTGCCAGCAGTCCAACAGGCTGGGGTAATGAGCAGTTCTTC. The gene calls are TRBV12-3 or TRBV12-4 and TRBJ2-1, with D maybe TRBD1 (5 bases). The CDR3 has 14 residues. V was clipped by 5 bases and J by 7 bases, with 15 bases between them.

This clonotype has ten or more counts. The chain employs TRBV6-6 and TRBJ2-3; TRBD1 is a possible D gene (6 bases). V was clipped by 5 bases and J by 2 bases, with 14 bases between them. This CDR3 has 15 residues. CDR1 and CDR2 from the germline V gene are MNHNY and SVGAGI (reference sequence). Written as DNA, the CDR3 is TGTGCCAGCAGTCCGAATGGGGGCCCCACAGATACGCAGTATTTT. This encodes CASSPNGGPTDTQYF.